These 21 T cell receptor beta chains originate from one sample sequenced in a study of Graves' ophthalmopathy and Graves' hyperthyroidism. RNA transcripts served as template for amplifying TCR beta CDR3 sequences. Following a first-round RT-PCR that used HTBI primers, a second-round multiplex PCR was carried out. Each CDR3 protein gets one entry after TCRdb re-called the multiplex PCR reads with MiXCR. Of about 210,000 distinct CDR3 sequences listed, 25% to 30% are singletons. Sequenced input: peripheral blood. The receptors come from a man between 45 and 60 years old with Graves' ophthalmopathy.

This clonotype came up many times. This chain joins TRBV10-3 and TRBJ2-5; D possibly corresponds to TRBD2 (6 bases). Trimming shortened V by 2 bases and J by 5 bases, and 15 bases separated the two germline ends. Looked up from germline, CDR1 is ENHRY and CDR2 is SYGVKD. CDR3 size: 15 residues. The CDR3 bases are TGTGCCATCAGTGAGGCTTCCGGGGGTGGGGAGACCCAGTACTTC. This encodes CAISEASGGGETQYF.

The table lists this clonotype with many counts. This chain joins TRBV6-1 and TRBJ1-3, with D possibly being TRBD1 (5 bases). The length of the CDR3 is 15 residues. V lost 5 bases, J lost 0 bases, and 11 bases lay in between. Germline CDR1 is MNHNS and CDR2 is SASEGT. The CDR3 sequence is CASSRPTASGNTIYF. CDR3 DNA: TGTGCCAGCAGTCGCCCGACAGCCTCTGGAAACACCATATATTTT.

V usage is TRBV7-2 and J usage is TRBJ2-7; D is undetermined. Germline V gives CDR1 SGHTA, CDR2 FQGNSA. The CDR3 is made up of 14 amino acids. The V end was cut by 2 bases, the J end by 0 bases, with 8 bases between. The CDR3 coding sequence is TGTGCCAGCAGCTTATGGACCCACTCCTACGAGCAGTACTTC. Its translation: CASSLWTHSYEQYF.

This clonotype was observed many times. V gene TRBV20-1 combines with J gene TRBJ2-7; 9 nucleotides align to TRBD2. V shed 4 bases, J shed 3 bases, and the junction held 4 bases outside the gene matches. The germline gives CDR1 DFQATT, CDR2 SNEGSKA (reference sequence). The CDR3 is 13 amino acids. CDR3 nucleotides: TGCAGTGCTATAGCGGGAGTTGACTACGAGCAGTACTTC. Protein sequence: CSAIAGVDYEQYF.

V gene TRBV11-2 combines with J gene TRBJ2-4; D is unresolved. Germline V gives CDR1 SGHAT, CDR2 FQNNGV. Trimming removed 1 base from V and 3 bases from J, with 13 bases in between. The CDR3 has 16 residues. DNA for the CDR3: TGTGCCAGCAGCTTAGGCGTTAGCTTGGTCAAAAACATTCAGTACTTC. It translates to CASSLGVSLVKNIQYF.

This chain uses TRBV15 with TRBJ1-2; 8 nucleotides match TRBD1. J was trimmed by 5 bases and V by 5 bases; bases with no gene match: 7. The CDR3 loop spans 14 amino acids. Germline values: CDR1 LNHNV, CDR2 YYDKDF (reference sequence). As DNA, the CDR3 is TGTGCCACCAGCTCTCGGACAGGGCAGTATGGCTACACCTTC. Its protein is CATSSRTGQYGYTF. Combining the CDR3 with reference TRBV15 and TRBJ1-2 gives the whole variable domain DAMVIQNPRYQVTQFGKPVTLSCSQTLNHNVMYWYQQKSSQAPKLLFHYYDKDFNNEADTPDNFQSRRPNTSFCFLDIRSPGLGDTAMYLCATSSRTGQYGYTFGSGTRLTVV.

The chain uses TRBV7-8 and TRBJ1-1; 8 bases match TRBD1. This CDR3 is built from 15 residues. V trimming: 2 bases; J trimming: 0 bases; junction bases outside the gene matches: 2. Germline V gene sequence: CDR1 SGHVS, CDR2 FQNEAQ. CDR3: CASSLQGAMNTEAFF. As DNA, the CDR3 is TGTGCCAGCAGCTTACAGGGGGCCATGAACACTGAAGCTTTCTTT. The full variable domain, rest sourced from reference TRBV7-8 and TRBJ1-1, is GAGVSQSPRYKVAKRGQDVALRCDPISGHVSLFWYQQALGQGPEFLTYFQNEAQLDKSGLPSDRFFAERPEGSVSTLKIQRTQQEDSAVYLCASSLQGAMNTEAFFGQGTRLTVV.

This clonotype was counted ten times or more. The CDR3 region is CASSFSGETEAFF. CDR3 sequence (DNA): TGTGCCAGCAGTTTCTCGGGCGAGACTGAAGCTTTCTTT. This rearrangement joins TRBV28 to TRBJ1-1; the D is unclear. Germline CDR1 reads MDHEN; CDR2 reads SYDVKM. Trimming stripped 3 bases from V and 5 bases from J, with 10 bases between. The CDR3 totals 13 residues.

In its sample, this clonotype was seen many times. This CDR3 is CASSLDRYEQYF. In DNA, the CDR3 is TGTGCCAGCTCCCTAGACAGATACGAGCAGTACTTC. The chain employs TRBV18 and TRBJ2-7; D perhaps matches TRBD1 (5 bases). Trimming cost V 6 bases and J 4 bases, with 10 bases left between them. There are 12 residues in the CDR3. Germline assignment: CDR1 KGHSH and CDR2 LQKENI.

The CDR3 DNA is TGCAGTGCTAGACGGGGGGGAGGGACCTACGAGCAGTACTTC. This sequence encodes CSARRGGGTYEQYF. The rearrangement links TRBV20-1 to TRBJ2-7; 8 nucleotides line up with TRBD2. Looked up from germline, CDR1 is DFQATT and CDR2 is SNEGSKA (reference sequence). V lost 2 bases and J lost 2; bases outside the gene matches: 5. This CDR3 is built from 14 residues.

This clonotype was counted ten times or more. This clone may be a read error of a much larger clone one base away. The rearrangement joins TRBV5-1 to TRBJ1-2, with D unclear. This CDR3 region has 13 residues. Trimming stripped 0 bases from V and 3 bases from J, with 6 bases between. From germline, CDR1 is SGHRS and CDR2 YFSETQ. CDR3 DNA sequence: TGCGCCAGCAGCTTGGACAGAGACTATGGCTACACCTTC. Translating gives CASSLDRDYGYTF.

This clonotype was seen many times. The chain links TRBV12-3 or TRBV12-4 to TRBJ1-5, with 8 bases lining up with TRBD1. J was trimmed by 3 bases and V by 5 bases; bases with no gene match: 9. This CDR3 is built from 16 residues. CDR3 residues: CASSVKGQAYNQPQHF. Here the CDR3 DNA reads TGTGCCAGCAGTGTTAAGGGACAGGCTTACAATCAGCCCCAGCATTTT.

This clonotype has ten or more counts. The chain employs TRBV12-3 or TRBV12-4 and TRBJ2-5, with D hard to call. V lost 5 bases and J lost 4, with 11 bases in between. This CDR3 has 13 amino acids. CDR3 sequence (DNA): TGTGCCAGCAGTCCGTGGGAAGGAGAGACCCAGTACTTC. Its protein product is CASSPWEGETQYF.

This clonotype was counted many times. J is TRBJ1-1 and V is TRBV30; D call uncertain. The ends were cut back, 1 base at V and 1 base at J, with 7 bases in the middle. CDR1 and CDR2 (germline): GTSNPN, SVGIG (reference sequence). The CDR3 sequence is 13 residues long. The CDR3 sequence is CAWSARGNTEAFF. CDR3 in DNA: TGTGCCTGGAGTGCTCGGGGGAACACTGAAGCTTTCTTT.

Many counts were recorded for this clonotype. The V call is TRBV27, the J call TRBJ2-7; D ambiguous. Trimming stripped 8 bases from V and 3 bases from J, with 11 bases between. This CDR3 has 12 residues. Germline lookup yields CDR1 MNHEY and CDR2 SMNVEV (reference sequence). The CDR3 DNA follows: TGTGCCAGCGGACCGCCGTTCTACGAGCAGTACTTC. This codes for CASGPPFYEQYF.

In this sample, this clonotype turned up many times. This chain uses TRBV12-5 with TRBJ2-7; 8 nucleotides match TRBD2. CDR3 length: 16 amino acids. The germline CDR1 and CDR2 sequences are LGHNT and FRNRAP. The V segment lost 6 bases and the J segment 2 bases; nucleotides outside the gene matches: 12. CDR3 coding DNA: TGTGCTAGTGGCACCTCCACCGGGACTAGTGCCTACGAGCAGTACTTC. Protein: CASGTSTGTSAYEQYF. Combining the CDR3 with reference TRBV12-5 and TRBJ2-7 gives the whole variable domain DARVTQTPRHKVTEMGQEVTMRCQPILGHNTVFWYRQTMMQGLELLAYFRNRAPLDDSGMPKDRFSAEMPDATLATLKIQPSEPRDSAVYFCASGTSTGTSAYEQYFGPGTRLTVT.

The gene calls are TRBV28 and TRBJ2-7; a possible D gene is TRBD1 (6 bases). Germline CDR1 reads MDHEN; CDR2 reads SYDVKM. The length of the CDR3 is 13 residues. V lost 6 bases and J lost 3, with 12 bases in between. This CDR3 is CASRGARFYEQYF. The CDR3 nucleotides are TGTGCCAGCAGGGGGGCAAGATTCTACGAGCAGTACTTC.

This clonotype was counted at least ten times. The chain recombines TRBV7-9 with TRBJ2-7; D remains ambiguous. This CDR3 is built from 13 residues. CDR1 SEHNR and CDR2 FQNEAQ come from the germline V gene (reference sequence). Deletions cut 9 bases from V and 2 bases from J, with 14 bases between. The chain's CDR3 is CASRNGLTYEQYF. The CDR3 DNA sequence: TGTGCCAGTAGAAATGGGCTCACCTACGAGCAGTACTTC.

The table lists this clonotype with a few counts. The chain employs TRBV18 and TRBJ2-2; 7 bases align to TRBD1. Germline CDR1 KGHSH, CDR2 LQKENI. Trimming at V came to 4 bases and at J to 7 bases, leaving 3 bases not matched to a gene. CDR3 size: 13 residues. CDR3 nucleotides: TGTGCCAGCTCACAGGGGGCCGACGGGGAGCTGTTTTTT. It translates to CASSQGADGELFF.

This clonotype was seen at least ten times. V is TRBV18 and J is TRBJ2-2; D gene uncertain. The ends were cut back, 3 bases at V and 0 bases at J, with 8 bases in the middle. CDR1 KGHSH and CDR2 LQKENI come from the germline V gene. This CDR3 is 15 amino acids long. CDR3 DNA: TGTGCCAGCTCACCTCGTTCCCCGAACACCGGGGAGCTGTTTTTT. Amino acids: CASSPRSPNTGELFF.

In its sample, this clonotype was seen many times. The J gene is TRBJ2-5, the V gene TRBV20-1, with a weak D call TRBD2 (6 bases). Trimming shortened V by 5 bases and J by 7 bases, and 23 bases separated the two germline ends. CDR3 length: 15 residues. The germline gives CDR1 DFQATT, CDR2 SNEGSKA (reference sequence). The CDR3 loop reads CSALTASGLGTTQYF. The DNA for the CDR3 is TGCAGTGCTCTAACAGCTTCGGGACTGGGGACGACCCAGTACTTC.